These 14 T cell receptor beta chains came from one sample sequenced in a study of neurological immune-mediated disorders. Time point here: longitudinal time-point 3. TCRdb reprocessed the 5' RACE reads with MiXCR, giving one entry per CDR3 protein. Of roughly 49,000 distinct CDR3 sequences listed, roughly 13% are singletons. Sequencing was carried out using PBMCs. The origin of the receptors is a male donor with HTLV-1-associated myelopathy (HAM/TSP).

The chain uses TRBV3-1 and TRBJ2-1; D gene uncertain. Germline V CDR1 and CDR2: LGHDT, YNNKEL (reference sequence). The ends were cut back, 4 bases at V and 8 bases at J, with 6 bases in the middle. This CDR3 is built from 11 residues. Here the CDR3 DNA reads TGTGCCAGCAGCCGGTGGGATGAGCAGTTCTTC. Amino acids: CASSRWDEQFF.

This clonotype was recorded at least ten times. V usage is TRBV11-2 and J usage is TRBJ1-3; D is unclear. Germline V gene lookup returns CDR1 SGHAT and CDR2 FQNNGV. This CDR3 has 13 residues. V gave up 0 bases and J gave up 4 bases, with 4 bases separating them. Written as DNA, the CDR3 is TGTGCCAGCAGCTTAGAAAGGGGAAACACCATATATTTT. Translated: CASSLERGNTIYF.

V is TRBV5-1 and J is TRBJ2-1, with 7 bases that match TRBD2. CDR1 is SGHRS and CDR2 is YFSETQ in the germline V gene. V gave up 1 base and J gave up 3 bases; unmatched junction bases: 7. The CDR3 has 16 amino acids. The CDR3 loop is CASSLSPSGIYNEQFF. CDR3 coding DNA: TGCGCCAGCAGCTTGTCCCCTAGCGGCATCTACAATGAGCAGTTCTTC.

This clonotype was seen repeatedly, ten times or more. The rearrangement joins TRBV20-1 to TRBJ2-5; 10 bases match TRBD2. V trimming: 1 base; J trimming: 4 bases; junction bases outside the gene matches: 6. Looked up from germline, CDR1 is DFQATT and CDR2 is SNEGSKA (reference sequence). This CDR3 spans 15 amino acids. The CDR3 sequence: CSARVIAGGRETQYF. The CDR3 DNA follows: TGCAGTGCTAGAGTGATAGCGGGGGGCCGAGAGACCCAGTACTTC.

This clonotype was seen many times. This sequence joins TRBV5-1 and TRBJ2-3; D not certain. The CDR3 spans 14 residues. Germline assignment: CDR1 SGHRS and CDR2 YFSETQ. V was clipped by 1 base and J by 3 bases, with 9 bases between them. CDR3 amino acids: CASSLRGDTDTQYF. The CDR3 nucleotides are TGCGCCAGCAGCTTGAGAGGCGATACAGATACGCAGTATTTT.

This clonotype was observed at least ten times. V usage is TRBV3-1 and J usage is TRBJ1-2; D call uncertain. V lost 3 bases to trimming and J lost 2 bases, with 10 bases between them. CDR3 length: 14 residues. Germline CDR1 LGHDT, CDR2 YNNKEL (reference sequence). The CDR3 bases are TGTGCCAGCAGCCAGGCAGGAATAAACTATGGCTACACCTTC. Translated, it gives CASSQAGINYGYTF.

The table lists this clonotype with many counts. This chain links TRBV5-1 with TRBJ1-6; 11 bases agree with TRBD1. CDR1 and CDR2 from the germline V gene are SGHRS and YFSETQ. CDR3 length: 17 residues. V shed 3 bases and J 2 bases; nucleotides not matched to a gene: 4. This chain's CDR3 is CASSSGQGATYNSPLHF. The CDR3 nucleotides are TGCGCCAGCAGCTCTGGACAGGGGGCCACCTATAATTCACCCCTCCACTTT.

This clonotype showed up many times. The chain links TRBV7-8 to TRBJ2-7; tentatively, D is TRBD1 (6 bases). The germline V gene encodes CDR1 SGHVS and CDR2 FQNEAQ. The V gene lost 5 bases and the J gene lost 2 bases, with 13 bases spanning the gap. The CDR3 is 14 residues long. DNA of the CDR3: TGTGCCAGCAGCACCCGGACAGAAACCTACGAGCAGTACTTC. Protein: CASSTRTETYEQYF.

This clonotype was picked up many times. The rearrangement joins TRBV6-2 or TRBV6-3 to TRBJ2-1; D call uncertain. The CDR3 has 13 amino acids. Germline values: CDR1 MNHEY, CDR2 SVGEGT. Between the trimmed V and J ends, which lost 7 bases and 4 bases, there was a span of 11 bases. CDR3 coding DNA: TGTGCCAGCAAAAGGGATGGATACAATGAGCAGTTCTTC. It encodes CASKRDGYNEQFF.

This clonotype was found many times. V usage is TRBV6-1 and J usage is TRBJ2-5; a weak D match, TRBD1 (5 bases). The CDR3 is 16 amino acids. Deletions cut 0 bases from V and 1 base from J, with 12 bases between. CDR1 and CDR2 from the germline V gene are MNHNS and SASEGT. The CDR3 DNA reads TGTGCCAGCAGTGAAGCGCTGGGGCAGAGCCAAGAGACCCAGTACTTC. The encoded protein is CASSEALGQSQETQYF.

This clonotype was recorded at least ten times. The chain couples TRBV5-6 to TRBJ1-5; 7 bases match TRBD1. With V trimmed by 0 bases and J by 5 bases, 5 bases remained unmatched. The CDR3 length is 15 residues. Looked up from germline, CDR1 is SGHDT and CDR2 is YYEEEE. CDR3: CASSLAGQNHQPQHF. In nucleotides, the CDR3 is TGTGCCAGCAGCTTGGCGGGACAGAACCATCAGCCCCAGCATTTT.

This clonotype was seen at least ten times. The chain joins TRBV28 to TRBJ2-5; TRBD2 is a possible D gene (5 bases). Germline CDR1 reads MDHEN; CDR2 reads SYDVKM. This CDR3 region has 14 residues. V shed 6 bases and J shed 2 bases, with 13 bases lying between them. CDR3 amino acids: CASRVWRAQETQYF. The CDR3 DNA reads TGTGCCAGCAGGGTCTGGCGGGCACAAGAGACCCAGTACTTC.

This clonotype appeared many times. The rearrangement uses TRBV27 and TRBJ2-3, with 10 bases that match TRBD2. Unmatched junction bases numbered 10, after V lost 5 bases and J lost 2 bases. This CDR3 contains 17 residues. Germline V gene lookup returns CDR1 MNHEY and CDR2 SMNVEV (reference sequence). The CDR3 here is CASSPRRTSGTTDTQYF. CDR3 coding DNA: TGTGCCAGCAGTCCCCGCCGGACTAGCGGTACCACAGATACGCAGTATTTT.

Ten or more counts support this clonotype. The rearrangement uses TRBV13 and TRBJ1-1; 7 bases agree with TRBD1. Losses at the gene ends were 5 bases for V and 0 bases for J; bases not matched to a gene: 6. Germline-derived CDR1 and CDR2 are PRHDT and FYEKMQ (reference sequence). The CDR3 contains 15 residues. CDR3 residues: CASSTRDRLNTEAFF. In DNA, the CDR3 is TGTGCCAGCAGCACACGGGACAGACTGAACACTGAAGCTTTCTTT.